This T cell receptor beta chain was captured in a study of blood T cell repertoires in COVID-19. The table lists this clone with a few counts. Germline CDR1 reads SEHNR; CDR2 reads FQNEAQ (reference sequence). The length of the CDR3 is 14 residues. V lost 5 bases, J lost 9 bases, and 9 bases stayed unmatched. Libraries were prepared by immunoSEQ multiplex PCR; TCRdb keeps only in-frame clonotypes and omits some of them. The table records about 180,000 clones, around 80% of them present only once. This TCR derives from a woman in her thirties or forties with COVID-19, enrolled during active disease. The chain combines TRBV7-9 with TRBJ2-3; 9 positions match TRBD1. Sequencing was done on a sample of peripheral blood. CDR3 bases: TGTGCCAGCAGCAACTTACCGGGACAGGGAACGCAGTATTTT. Its protein is CASSNLPGQGTQYF.